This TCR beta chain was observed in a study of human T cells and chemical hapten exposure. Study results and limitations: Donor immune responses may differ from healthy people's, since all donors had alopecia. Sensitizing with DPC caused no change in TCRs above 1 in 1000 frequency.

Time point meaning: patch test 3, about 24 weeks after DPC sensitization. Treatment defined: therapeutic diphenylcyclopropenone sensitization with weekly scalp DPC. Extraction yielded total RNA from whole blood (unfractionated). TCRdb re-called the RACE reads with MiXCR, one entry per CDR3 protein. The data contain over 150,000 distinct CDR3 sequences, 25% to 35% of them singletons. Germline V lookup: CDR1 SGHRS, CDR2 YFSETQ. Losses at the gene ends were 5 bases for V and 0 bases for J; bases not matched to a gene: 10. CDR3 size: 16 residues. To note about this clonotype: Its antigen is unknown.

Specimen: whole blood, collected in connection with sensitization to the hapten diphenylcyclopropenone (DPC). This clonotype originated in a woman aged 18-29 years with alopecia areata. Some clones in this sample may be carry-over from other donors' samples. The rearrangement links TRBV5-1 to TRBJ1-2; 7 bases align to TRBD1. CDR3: CASSLGTESSNYGYTF. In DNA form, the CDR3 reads TGCGCCAGCAGTCTTGGGACAGAATCTTCTAACTATGGCTACACCTTC.